These T cell receptor beta chains were read from a single sample in a study of T cell changes during pregnancy in multiple sclerosis. TCRdb keeps only in-frame clones here, not all; method: immunoSEQ multiplex PCR. The sample consists of tens of thousands of clones, 90% to 95% of them appearing once. The input for sequencing was CD8+ T cells from peripheral blood mononuclear cells, taken in the third trimester of pregnancy. Source of these receptors: a female donor with multiple sclerosis, enrolled in a pregnancy study. Each CDR3 is given with its conserved first and last residue. A D gene is named only where the DNA matches it firmly.

CASSVSPGAHYGYTF TGTGCCAGCAGCGTAAGCCCAGGGGCCCACTATGGCTACACCTTC TRBJ1-2 TRBV9 .
CASSYGGQGNPYEQYF TGTGCCAGCAGTTACGGGGGACAGGGGAATCCCTACGAGCAGTACTTC TRBJ2-7 TRBV6-5 TRBD1
CASSGGGGLGDTQYF TGTGCCAGCAGCGGGGGAGGGGGGCTTGGAGATACGCAGTATTTT TRBJ2-3 TRBV9 .
CASSSTAGAWDTEAFF TGCGCCAGCAGCTCAACAGCAGGGGCTTGGGACACTGAAGCTTTCTTT TRBJ1-1 TRBV5-1 .
CASSLRLGGIYEQFF TGTGCCAGCAGCTTAAGGTTGGGGGGTATATATGAGCAGTTCTTC TRBJ2-1 TRBV7-3 .
CASSSTGTSASSYEQYF TGTGCCAGCAGTTCCACCGGGACTAGCGCCTCCTCCTACGAGCAGTACTTC TRBJ2-7 TRBV28 TRBD2
CASSGPRDSREKLFF TGTGCCAGCAGTGGCCCCCGGGACAGCAGAGAAAAACTGTTTTTT TRBJ1-4 TRBV2 TRBD1
CASGFKGRMNTEAFF TGTGCTAGTGGTTTCAAGGGGCGAATGAACACTGAAGCTTTCTTT TRBJ1-1 TRBV12-5 .
CATGDRVSYEQYF TGTGCCACCGGGGACAGGGTGTCCTACGAGCAGTACTTC TRBJ2-7 TRBV2 TRBD1
CSGGGSYGYTF TGCAGCGGGGGGGGGAGCTATGGCTACACCTTC TRBJ1-2 TRBV20-1 .
CASSPDREPTSSYNEQFF TGCGCCAGCAGCCCAGACAGGGAACCAACCAGCTCCTACAATGAGCAGTTCTTC TRBJ2-1 TRBV4-1 TRBD1
CASSEDAGGPYNEQFF TGTGCCAGCAGTGAAGACGCGGGAGGGCCCTACAATGAGCAGTTCTTC TRBJ2-1 TRBV6-1 TRBD2
CASSGMTGAGNTIYF TGTGCCAGCAGCGGAATGACAGGGGCCGGAAACACCATATATTTT TRBJ1-3 TRBV9 TRBD1
CASSLDRGRGSPLHF TGTGCCAGCAGCTTAGACAGGGGCCGGGGTTCACCCCTCCACTTT TRBJ1-6 TRBV7-7 TRBD1
CASSYAGWDEQFF TGTGCCAGCAGTTACGCCGGGTGGGATGAGCAGTTCTTC TRBJ2-1 TRBV6-5 .
CASSSAGQGFPYEQYF TGTGCCAGTAGTAGTGCCGGACAGGGGTTTCCCTACGAGCAGTACTTC TRBJ2-7 TRBV19 TRBD1
CASSQGDRVGEQYF TGTGCCAGCAGCCAAGGGGACAGGGTTGGGGAGCAGTACTTC TRBJ2-7 TRBV14 TRBD1
CASSLQGWISYEQYF TGTGCCAGCAGCCTCCAGGGTTGGATTTCCTACGAGCAGTACTTC TRBJ2-7 TRBV7-9 .
CASSMTAGGGYEQYF TGTGCCAGTAGTATGACAGCGGGAGGGGGCTACGAGCAGTACTTC TRBJ2-7 TRBV19 TRBD2
CASSENPSGVPFDNEQFF TGTGCCAGCAGTGAAAACCCTAGCGGGGTACCCTTTGACAATGAGCAGTTCTTC TRBJ2-1 TRBV2 TRBD2